One and the same sample provided the 23 T cell receptor beta chains below, sequenced in a study of cytomegalovirus exposure and HLA in healthy donors. PCR employed 60 Vbeta and 13 Jbeta primers. Assay: immunoSEQ multiplex PCR; the TCRdb copy retains only in-frame clones and omits some. The table has some 100,000 clones, 75% to 85% seen once. The sequenced material came from PBMCs. The receptors were gathered from a male donor in good health and CMV-seropositive.

This chain links TRBV27 with TRBJ2-5, with 9 bases lining up with TRBD2. Germline V gene lookup returns CDR1 MNHEY and CDR2 SMNVEV (reference sequence). The length of the CDR3 is 15 residues. The ends lost 4 bases at V and 5 bases at J; junction bases unmatched: 8. CDR3 region: CASSSWRGGGETQYF. CDR3 nucleotides: TGTGCCAGCAGTTCGTGGCGGGGGGGCGGGGAGACCCAGTACTTC.

V usage is TRBV27 and J usage is TRBJ2-5, with a possible D match to TRBD2 (6 bases). Germline V gene data show CDR1 as MNHEY and CDR2 as SMNVEV (reference sequence). CDR3 length: 13 amino acids. The V end lost 3 bases, the J end lost 11 bases, and 16 bases lay between the germline ends. The DNA for the CDR3 is TGTGCCAGCAGTTTCGGGACTCCGAGAGAGCAGTACTTC. This translates into CASSFGTPREQYF.

The chain links TRBV15 to TRBJ1-5; 11 bases align to TRBD1. This CDR3 comprises 16 residues. Trimming took 3 bases from V and 1 from J; bases not matched to a gene: 2. Germline lookup yields CDR1 LNHNV and CDR2 YYDKDF (reference sequence). This CDR3 reads CATSRGTGGSNQPQHF. The CDR3 nucleotides are TGTGCCACCAGCAGGGGGACAGGGGGAAGCAATCAGCCCCAGCATTTT.

The chain carries TRBV7-2 and TRBJ1-5; TRBD1 agrees at 7 bases. Trimming removed 5 bases from V and 4 bases from J; junction bases left unmatched: 8. The CDR3 has 15 amino acids. Per germline, CDR1 SGHTA and CDR2 FQGNSA. The CDR3 loop is CASSPRGRGNQPQHF. The DNA of the CDR3 is TGTGCCAGCAGCCCACGAGGCAGGGGGAATCAGCCCCAGCATTTT.

The chain links TRBV2 to TRBJ2-1; possibly TRBD2 for D (5 bases). The ends were cut back, 2 bases at V and 9 bases at J, with 14 bases in the middle. This CDR3 is built from 14 residues. CDR1 is SNHLY, CDR2 FYNNEI, per germline. CDR3 DNA sequence: TGTGCCAGCAGTGAATCCGGGATTGGTAGTGAGCAGTTCTTC. This translates into CASSESGIGSEQFF.

This CDR3 is CASSVSQGTDGYTF. CDR3 DNA sequence: TGTGCCAGCAGCGTATCGCAGGGGACGGATGGCTACACCTTC. V gene TRBV9 combines with J gene TRBJ1-2; possibly TRBD1 for D (6 bases). Trimming removed 1 base from V and 6 bases from J, with 13 bases in between. This CDR3 region has 14 residues. Germline V gene sequence: CDR1 SGDLS, CDR2 YYNGEE. The full variable domain, with the rest looked up from reference TRBV9 and TRBJ1-2, is DSGVTQTPKHLITATGQRVTLRCSPRSGDLSVYWYQQSLDQGLQFLIQYYNGEERAKGNILERFSAQQFPDLHSELNLSSLELGDSALYFCASSVSQGTDGYTFGSGTRLTVV.

This clone was recorded only once. V gene TRBV6-1 combines with J gene TRBJ1-1, with no clear D. V shed 2 bases and J shed 11 bases, with 21 bases lying between them. Germline-derived CDR1 and CDR2 are MNHNS and SASEGT. The CDR3 runs to 15 residues. CDR3 coding DNA: TGTGCCAGCAGTGAATGGGCGCGGGGAGAAAGAGTGGCTTTCTTT. Amino acid sequence: CASSEWARGERVAFF.

This sequence joins TRBV25-1 and TRBJ2-2; 7 positions match TRBD1. Trimming took 7 bases from V and 5 from J; bases not matched to a gene: 10. Germline loops: CDR1 MGHDK, CDR2 SYGVNS. The CDR3 contains 15 residues. CDR3 residues: CASTQTGVRTGELFF. In DNA form, the CDR3 reads TGTGCCAGCACACAAACAGGGGTTCGTACCGGGGAGCTGTTTTTT.

CDR3 in amino acids: CASSSISGEGYTF. For the CDR3, the DNA is TGTGCCAGCAGTTCCATATCAGGGGAGGGCTACACCTTC. The V gene is TRBV28, the J gene TRBJ1-2, with D perhaps TRBD1 (6 bases). V was trimmed by 4 bases and J by 8 bases, leaving 14 bases between them. Germline CDR1 is MDHEN and CDR2 is SYDVKM. This CDR3 comprises 13 residues.

The rearrangement joins TRBV5-4 to TRBJ1-4; possibly TRBD1 for D (5 bases). Germline V gene sequence: CDR1 SGHNT, CDR2 YYREEE (reference sequence). Trimming took off 3 bases at V and 4 bases at J, with 13 bases between the two ends. This CDR3 is 15 amino acids long. The CDR3 spells CASSSGGQGNEKLFF. The CDR3 bases are TGTGCCAGCAGCTCCGGTGGGCAGGGTAATGAAAAACTGTTTTTT.

The V gene is TRBV7-8, the J gene TRBJ1-5; 7 bases match TRBD1. The V and J ends lost 0 bases and 2 bases, in that order; junction bases with no gene match: 4. The CDR3 is made up of 16 amino acids. Germline loops: CDR1 SGHVS, CDR2 FQNEAQ. CDR3: CASSLAGGKGNQPQHF. CDR3 bases: TGTGCCAGCAGCTTAGCAGGGGGCAAGGGCAATCAGCCCCAGCATTTT.

V gene TRBV27 combines with J gene TRBJ2-7; 9 nucleotides line up with TRBD2. Germline V lookup: CDR1 MNHEY, CDR2 SMNVEV (reference sequence). Germline trimming cut 5 bases from V and 3 bases from J; bases unmatched to any gene: 11. The CDR3 runs 16 residues. CDR3 bases: TGTGCCAGCAGTAGCGGGGGCCAAGCGGGGGGCTACGAGCAGTACTTC. The encoded protein is CASSSGGQAGGYEQYF.

The J gene is TRBJ1-5, the V gene TRBV5-3, with 9 positions matching TRBD1. TRBV5-3 is noted as an ORF with a role that remains uncertain. The CDR3 covers 20 residues. The J segment lost 1 base and the V segment lost 4 bases, leaving 18 bases of the junction unmatched. The CDR3 protein is CARSQETPGQGTASNQPQHF. In nucleotides, the CDR3 is TGTGCCAGAAGCCAAGAAACCCCGGGACAGGGAACTGCAAGCAATCAGCCCCAGCATTTT.

The J gene is TRBJ1-6, the V gene TRBV25-1; tentatively, D is TRBD1 (5 bases). V was cut by 8 bases and J by 0 bases, with 8 bases left in between. CDR3 length: 14 residues. CDR1 MGHDK and CDR2 SYGVNS come from the germline V gene. In nucleotides, the CDR3 is TGTGCCAGCCAGGGTAGCTCCTATAATTCACCCCTCCACTTT. Translation: CASQGSSYNSPLHF. Variable domain in full (rest from reference TRBV25-1 and TRBJ1-6): EADIYQTPRYLVIGTGKKITLECSQTMGHDKMYWYQQDPGMELHLIHYSYGVNSTEKGDLSSESTVSRIRTEHFPLTLESARPSHTSQYLCASQGSSYNSPLHFGNGTRLTVT.

The J gene is TRBJ1-4, the V gene TRBV25-1, with D possibly matching TRBD1 (6 bases). Germline CDR1 and CDR2: MGHDK and SYGVNS. This CDR3 contains 15 residues. V was cut by 6 bases and J by 2 bases, with 13 bases left in between. CDR3 loop: CASRPPGGTNEKLFF. The CDR3 DNA reads TGTGCCAGCAGACCTCCGGGGGGCACTAATGAAAAACTGTTTTTT.

This clone is a singleton in its sample. The V call is TRBV7-2, the J call TRBJ2-7; 10 bases align to TRBD1. The ends lost 5 bases at V and 1 base at J; junction bases unmatched: 5. The CDR3 is 15 amino acids. The V gene's germline CDR1 is SGHTA and CDR2 FQGNSA. The CDR3 DNA follows: TGTGCCAGCAGCCGACGGGACAGGGGATCCTACGAGCAGTACTTC. It codes for CASSRRDRGSYEQYF.

The gene calls are TRBV13 and TRBJ2-5; 11 bases are a match to TRBD1. V dropped 1 base and J dropped 6; count of bases not matched to a gene: 4. Germline CDR1 and CDR2: PRHDT and FYEKMQ (reference sequence). CDR3 length: 15 amino acids. The DNA of the CDR3 is TGTGCCAGCAGCTTAGAAGGGACAGGGGGAAAGACCCAGTACTTC. This translates into CASSLEGTGGKTQYF.

V is TRBV19 and J is TRBJ1-1, with D perhaps TRBD1 (5 bases). The CDR3 length is 13 residues. Deletions cut 4 bases from V and 1 base from J, with 7 bases between. In germline, CDR1 is LNHDA, CDR2 SQIVND (reference sequence). The CDR3 coding sequence is TGTGCCAGTAGTACTCAGGGGAACACTGAAGCTTTCTTT. This encodes CASSTQGNTEAFF.

The genes are TRBV7-2 and TRBJ1-1; TRBD1 might be the D (6 bases). Trimming removed 6 bases at V and 7 bases at J, with 15 bases between. This CDR3 is 13 amino acids long. The germline V gene encodes CDR1 SGHTA and CDR2 FQGNSA. CDR3 amino acids: CASRTDSRGEAFF. CDR3 coding DNA: TGTGCCAGCAGGACTGACTCCAGGGGTGAAGCTTTCTTT.

The CDR3 protein is CASSVTPGGSTEAFF. The CDR3, as DNA: TGCGCCAGCAGTGTCACCCCCGGGGGATCCACTGAAGCTTTCTTT. The chain has TRBV10-1 and TRBJ1-1, with D perhaps TRBD1 (5 bases). The CDR3 extends over 15 amino acids. CDR1 WNHNN and CDR2 SYGVQD come from the germline V gene (reference sequence). The germline V and J ends were trimmed by 4 bases and 4 bases, with 16 bases remaining between them.

This chain connects TRBV2 to TRBJ2-7; TRBD1 agrees at 10 bases. This CDR3 spans 14 amino acids. Per the germline V gene, CDR1 is SNHLY and CDR2 is FYNNEI. V gave up 8 bases and J gave up 7 bases; unmatched junction bases: 11. CDR3: CASLRDRGLLEQYF. The CDR3 coding sequence is TGTGCCAGCCTCCGGGACAGGGGACTTTTGGAGCAGTACTTC.

The rearrangement joins TRBV5-4 to TRBJ2-5; maybe TRBD1 (5 bases). The V end was cut by 3 bases, the J end by 7 bases, with 10 bases between. The germline V gene has CDR1 SGHNT and CDR2 YYREEE (reference sequence). CDR3 length equals 12 residues. CDR3 protein: CASSWGRGTQYF. CDR3 DNA sequence: TGTGCCAGCAGCTGGGGTAGGGGGACCCAGTACTTC.

Comment on this clone: The sample contains more than one DNA sequence encoding this CDR3. V and J are TRBV29-1 and TRBJ1-5; D not resolved. CDR1 is SQVTM, CDR2 ANQGSEA, per germline. V lost 4 bases and J 0 bases, leaving 7 bases between the germline ends. The CDR3 length is 13 residues. The CDR3 loop reads CSVGENSNQPQHF. The CDR3, as DNA: TGCAGCGTTGGCGAGAATAGCAATCAGCCCCAGCATTTT.